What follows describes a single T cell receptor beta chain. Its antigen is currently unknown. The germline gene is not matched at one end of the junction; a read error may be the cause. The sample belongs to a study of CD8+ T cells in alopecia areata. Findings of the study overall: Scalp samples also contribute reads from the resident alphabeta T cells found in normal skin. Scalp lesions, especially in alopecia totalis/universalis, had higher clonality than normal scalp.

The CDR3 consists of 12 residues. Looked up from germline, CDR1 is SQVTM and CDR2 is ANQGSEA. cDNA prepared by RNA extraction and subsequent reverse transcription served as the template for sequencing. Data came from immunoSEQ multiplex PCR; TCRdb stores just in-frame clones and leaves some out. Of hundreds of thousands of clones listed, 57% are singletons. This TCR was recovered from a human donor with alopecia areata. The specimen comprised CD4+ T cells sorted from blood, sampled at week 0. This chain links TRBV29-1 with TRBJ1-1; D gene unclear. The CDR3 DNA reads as TGCAGCGTTGACGGGCAGAACACTGATGCTTTCTTT. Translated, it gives CSVDGQNTDAFF.